This is a list of T cell receptor beta chains from one sample in a study of blood T cell repertoires in COVID-19. Sequencing was performed with immunoSEQ multiplex PCR; in TCRdb, only in-frame clones are kept and a portion is missing. The sample shows about 65,000 clones, about 88% of them seen only once. The material sequenced was peripheral blood. The receptors stem from a man in his fifties or sixties with acute or convalescent COVID-19. CDR3s include the opening cysteine and the closing phenylalanine or tryptophan. A D gene is named only where the DNA matches it firmly. Not every row has a clone size; where given, it reads once, few, many or a size class.

abundance	d_gene	v_gene	j_gene	CDR3aa	CDR3nt
-	TRBD1	TRBV10-2	TRBJ1-1	CASSESRPRRDRVMTEAFF	TGCGCCAGCAGTGAGTCTAGACCTCGACGAGACAGGGTAATGACTGAAGCTTTCTTT
-	TRBD1	TRBV29-1	TRBJ2-3	CSASDRDGTDTQYF	TGCAGCGCCTCCGACAGGGATGGCACAGATACGCAGTATTTT
-	-	TRBV6-1	TRBJ2-7	CASSEALGGYEQYF	TGTGCCAGCAGTGAAGCGCTGGGGGGCTACGAGCAGTACTTC
-	-	TRBV5-1	TRBJ1-2	CASSLPGYGYTF	TGCGCCAGCAGCTTGCCCGGCTATGGCTACACCTTC
-	-	TRBV15	TRBJ2-4	CATSGSWGVAKNIQYF	TGTGCCACCAGCGGATCTTGGGGGGTAGCCAAAAACATTCAGTACTTC
once	-	TRBV30	TRBJ1-3	CAWIGTSSGNTIYF	TGTGCCTGGATAGGAACTAGCTCTGGAAACACCATATATTTT
-	TRBD2	TRBV20-1	TRBJ2-1	CSASVAGGPLHEQFF	TGCAGTGCTAGTGTAGCGGGGGGGCCATTGCATGAGCAGTTCTTC
-	-	TRBV11-2	TRBJ1-2	CASSSGDGGYTF	TGTGCCAGCAGCTCCGGAGACGGTGGCTACACCTTC
-	-	TRBV19	TRBJ1-1	CASSITADTEAFF	TGTGCCAGTAGTATTACTGCGGACACTGAAGCTTTCTTT
once	-	TRBV6-5	TRBJ2-7	CASRTTGSYEQYF	TGTGCCAGCAGGACGACAGGCTCCTACGAGCAGTACTTC
-	-	TRBV28	TRBJ2-2	CASRDSTNTGELFF	TGTGCCAGCAGGGACAGCACGAACACCGGGGAGCTGTTTTTT
-	-	TRBV6-4	TRBJ1-1	CASSDNRNTEAFF	TGTGCCAGCAGTGATAACAGGAACACTGAAGCTTTCTTT
once	TRBD1	TRBV24-1	TRBJ1-2	CATSEAGGVYGYTF	TGTGCCACCAGTGAGGCAGGGGGTGTCTATGGCTACACCTTC
-	-	TRBV4-1	TRBJ1-4	CASSQEPGQGKGKLFF	TGCGCCAGCAGCCAAGAGCCCGGCCAGGGAAAGGGAAAACTGTTTTTT
-	-	TRBV7-6	TRBJ1-1	CASSLTEGMNTEAFF	TGTGCCAGCAGCTTAACTGAGGGCATGAACACTGAAGCTTTCTTT
-	TRBD1	TRBV20-1	TRBJ2-7	CSAMTGDGQYF	TGCAGTGCTATGACAGGGGACGGGCAGTACTTC
-	TRBD1	TRBV14	TRBJ2-3	CASSPLQGSADTQYF	TGTGCCAGCAGCCCATTACAGGGGAGCGCAGATACGCAGTATTTT
-	-	TRBV3-1/TRBV3-2	TRBJ2-3	CASSRTPSGTDTQYF	TGTGCCAGCAGCCGGACTCCCTCTGGCACAGATACGCAGTATTTT
-	-	TRBV10-1	TRBJ2-7	CASSESKIGSPSSYEQYF	TGCGCCAGCAGTGAGTCGAAGATCGGTTCTCCAAGCTCCTACGAGCAGTACTTC
few	TRBD1	TRBV5-1	TRBJ1-1	CASRLGQGTEAFF	TGCGCCAGCAGGCTTGGACAGGGCACTGAAGCTTTCTTT
-	-	TRBV6-5	TRBJ2-3	CASSYEAVGAQLTQYF	TGTGCCAGCAGTTACGAAGCCGTGGGGGCGCAACTTACGCAGTATTTT
-	-	TRBV5-1	TRBJ2-1	CASSPGLGTLNEQFF	TGCGCCAGCAGCCCCGGACTCGGAACTCTAAATGAGCAGTTCTTC
-	-	TRBV18	TRBJ2-3	CASSPEGITSTDTQYF	TGTGCCAGCTCACCAGAGGGAATAACAAGCACAGATACGCAGTATTTT
-	-	TRBV7-8	TRBJ1-2	CASSLGRENYGYTF	TGTGCCAGCAGCCTCGGGCGGGAGAACTATGGCTACACCTTC
once	TRBD2	TRBV14	TRBJ2-3	CASSQSPLLAADTQYF	TGTGCCAGCAGCCAGTCCCCACTCCTAGCGGCAGATACGCAGTATTTT
-	TRBD1	TRBV28	TRBJ1-2	CASSPMTGGYYGYTF	TGTGCCAGCAGTCCCATGACAGGGGGCTACTATGGCTACACCTTC
-	TRBD1	TRBV3-1/TRBV3-2	TRBJ1-3	CASSQGGPGGAVGNTIYF	TGTGCCAGCAGCCAAGGGGGGCCAGGGGGCGCGGTGGGAAACACCATATATTTT
once	-	TRBV18	TRBJ2-2	CASSPGRLRRELFF	TGTGCCAGCTCACCAGGCCGACTTCGGCGGGAGCTGTTTTTT
-	-	TRBV6-2/TRBV6-3	TRBJ2-3	CASSYSREAGTGTDTQYF	TGTGCCAGCAGTTACTCGAGGGAGGCCGGGACAGGCACAGATACGCAGTATTTT